The rows below give T cell receptor beta chains drawn from one sample of a study of T-cell reconstitution after alpha-beta-depleted transplantation in children. Each CDR3 protein gets one entry after TCRdb re-called the PCR reads with MiXCR. The data hold thousands of distinct CDR3 sequences, with about 13% observed a single time. This sample comprised PBMCs, mostly from graft donor cells, obtained 60 days after TCRalphabeta/CD19-depleted stem cell transplant. These receptors all stem from a patient aged 2-10 years who had a stem cell transplant for inherited bone marrow failure, so the T cells may come from the graft donor. Each CDR3 is given with its conserved first and last residue. The D gene is left open where the match is weak. A row's size may be missing; if present it is once, few, many or a size class.

V gene	clone size	D gene	J gene	CDR3 length	CDR3 DNA	CDR3 protein
TRBV10-3	-	-	TRBJ1-1	14	TGTGCCATGGTCCCGGGCCTCGGGGTCGCTGAAGCTTTCTTT	CAMVPGLGVAEAFF
TRBV13	many	-	TRBJ1-6	15	TGTGCCAGCAGCTTTTCGTTAGGGAGTAATTCACCCCTCCACTTT	CASSFSLGSNSPLHF
TRBV5-1	many	TRBD1	TRBJ2-7	14	TGCGCCAGCAGCCATGGACAGGGGAGGTACGAGCAGTACTTC	CASSHGQGRYEQYF
TRBV7-9	many	TRBD1	TRBJ1-2	16	TGTGCCAGCAGCCCGCGACAGGGGCGAGCTAACTATGGCTACACCTTC	CASSPRQGRANYGYTF
TRBV7-2	many	-	TRBJ2-7	18	TGTGCCAGCAGCTTAGGGCCCCAGGGGCGGATCCGGACCTACGAGCAGTACTTC	CASSLGPQGRIRTYEQYF
TRBV12-3/TRBV12-4	many	-	TRBJ2-2	13	TGTGCCAGCAGTTTAGACGGAACCGGGGAGCTGTTTTTT	CASSLDGTGELFF
TRBV20-1	many	TRBD2	TRBJ2-3	18	TGCAGTGCTAGATCGGGACTAGCGCCTTCTTACCCAACAGATACGCAGTATTTT	CSARSGLAPSYPTDTQYF
TRBV2	many	-	TRBJ2-3	15	TGTGCCAGCAGTGAAGGTTCCGGGATTACAGATACGCAGTATTTT	CASSEGSGITDTQYF
TRBV5-1	many	-	TRBJ2-6	16	TGCGCCAGCAGCTTGGGCATCGGGGAGGGGGCCAACGTCCTGACTTTC	CASSLGIGEGANVLTF
TRBV5-4	many	TRBD2	TRBJ2-3	16	TGTGCCAGCAGCCTTTTACTAGCGGGAGGAGTGGATACGCAGTATTTT	CASSLLLAGGVDTQYF
TRBV7-2	many	-	TRBJ2-5	14	TGTGCCAGCAGCTTAGCGATCGAGCGCGGGACCCAGTACTTC	CASSLAIERGTQYF
TRBV29-1	many	-	TRBJ1-6	14	TGCAGCGTTGCCAGGGGCCCTGAGGATTCACCCCTCCACTTT	CSVARGPEDSPLHF
TRBV6-5	many	TRBD2	TRBJ2-2	15	TGTGCCAGCACCCTACTAGCGGGAGGTGGCGGGGAGCTGTTTTTT	CASTLLAGGGGELFF
TRBV28	-	-	TRBJ1-2	15	TGTGCCATGAGCTCGATGATTGAGGGAGCCTATGGCTACACCTTC	CAMSSMIEGAYGYTF
TRBV18	many	TRBD1	TRBJ1-1	16	TGTGCCAGCTCACAACGGACAGGGGGCACGAACACTGAAGCTTTCTTT	CASSQRTGGTNTEAFF
TRBV4-2	many	-	TRBJ2-5	15	TGTGCCAGCAGCCAAGTGAGACAGTACCAAGAGACCCAGTACTTC	CASSQVRQYQETQYF
TRBV7-8	-	-	TRBJ1-2	14	TGTGCCAGCAGCTCCAGGGGTTCTAACTATGGCTACACCTTC	CASSSRGSNYGYTF
TRBV9	many	-	TRBJ2-5	15	TGTGCCAGCAGCGTAGTTTCAGGGTGGCAAGAGACCCAGTACTTC	CASSVVSGWQETQYF
TRBV5-6	-	-	TRBJ2-3	12	TGTGCCAGCAGCTCCGGAACAGATACGCAGTATTTT	CASSSGTDTQYF
TRBV7-6	many	TRBD2	TRBJ2-7	13	TGTCCCAGCAGCCTGACTAGCGAAAACGAGCAGTACTTC	CPSSLTSENEQYF
TRBV7-2	many	-	TRBJ1-5	15	TGTGCCAGCAGCCTCCAAAATCAGGGAAGTCAGCCCCAGCATTTT	CASSLQNQGSQPQHF
TRBV4-3	many	TRBD1	TRBJ2-6	19	TGCGCCAGCAGCCAAGACCCCGACAGGGCCCACGCTGGGGCCAACGTCCTGACTTTC	CASSQDPDRAHAGANVLTF
TRBV20-1	many	TRBD1	TRBJ1-2	12	TGCAGTGCTAAGGGGGCGGGTTATGGCTACACCTTC	CSAKGAGYGYTF
TRBV20-1	many	-	TRBJ2-4	13	TGCAGTGCTGACCTCGGAGGCAAAAACATTCAGTACTTC	CSADLGGKNIQYF
TRBV7-8	many	TRBD2	TRBJ2-2	16	TGTGCCAGCAGCTTGCTGGGTAGCGGGAGCCCCGGGGAGCTGTTTTTT	CASSLLGSGSPGELFF
TRBV14	many	-	TRBJ1-2	12	TGTGCCAGCAGCCAAGTGACAGGTGGCTACACCTTC	CASSQVTGGYTF
TRBV5-1	many	-	TRBJ2-1	16	TGCGCCAGCAGCTTGCCACCTCGACTAGTAGGGAATGAGCAGTTCTTC	CASSLPPRLVGNEQFF
TRBV20-1	many	-	TRBJ2-3	15	TGCAGTGCCACGGACCCCGGGACTAGCACAGATACGCAGTATTTT	CSATDPGTSTDTQYF
TRBV9	many	-	TRBJ1-3	15	TGTGCCAGCAGCGCGGAGCTGGGTGGCGGAAACACCATATATTTT	CASSAELGGGNTIYF
TRBV7-9	many	-	TRBJ2-3	14	TGTGCCAGCAGCTTGGCGGGGCAGGGTGATACGCAGTATTTT	CASSLAGQGDTQYF
TRBV20-1	many	TRBD1	TRBJ2-4	14	TGCAGTGCTTACGGACAGGGAAGGCAAAACATTCAGTACTTC	CSAYGQGRQNIQYF
TRBV29-1	many	TRBD2	TRBJ2-3	14	TGCAGCGTTGATCTGCGGGGGGTCACAGATACGCAGTATTTT	CSVDLRGVTDTQYF
TRBV12-3/TRBV12-4	many	TRBD2	TRBJ2-1	17	TGTGCCAGCAGTCCAACGACTAGCGGGAGGGCCGGTGGTGAGCAGTTCTTC	CASSPTTSGRAGGEQFF
TRBV29-1	-	TRBD1	TRBJ1-1	13	TGCAGCGTCGCGGACAGGACGGGGGCTGAAGCTTTCTTT	CSVADRTGAEAFF
TRBV5-1	-	TRBD1	TRBJ2-7	16	TGCGCCAGCAGCTTAGGGGGGACAGGGGCCTCCTACGAGCAGTACTTC	CASSLGGTGASYEQYF
TRBV20-1	-	-	TRBJ1-5	17	TGCTGCGCTAGAGGTGGGGTAGGGGCCTATAGCAATCAGCCCCAGCATTTT	CCARGGVGAYSNQPQHF
TRBV7-2	medium-sized	-	TRBJ2-7	16	TGTGCCAGCAGCCGGGTGGGGACGTCGAGCTCCTACGAGCAGTACTTC	CASSRVGTSSSYEQYF
TRBV12-3/TRBV12-4	-	-	TRBJ1-2	11	TGTGCCAGCACGGGGGCCTATGGCTACACCTTC	CASTGAYGYTF
TRBV9	many	-	TRBJ2-1	16	TGTGCCAGCAGCGCTATGGGGGGGCTATCCTACAATGAGCAGTTCTTC	CASSAMGGLSYNEQFF
TRBV12-3/TRBV12-4	many	TRBD2	TRBJ2-7	15	TGTGCCAGCAGCATTGCGGGAGATAGGGCCTACGAGCAGTACTTC	CASSIAGDRAYEQYF
TRBV5-1	many	-	TRBJ2-7	14	TGCGCCAGCAGCTTGGGGCAGAAGCTCTACGAGCAGTACTTC	CASSLGQKLYEQYF
TRBV28	many	-	TRBJ2-4	16	TGTGCCAGCAGTTTAGGTGGAGATGCTAACAAAAACATTCAGTACTTC	CASSLGGDANKNIQYF
TRBV6-1	-	TRBD2	TRBJ2-1	13	TGTGCCAGCAGAAGGACTAGCGGCAATGAGCAGTTCTTC	CASRRTSGNEQFF
TRBV6-1	many	TRBD2	TRBJ2-3	15	TGTGCCAGCATTGGGCGGGAGGGCCGTCCCGATACGCAGTATTTT	CASIGREGRPDTQYF
TRBV5-1	many	TRBD2	TRBJ2-1	16	TGCGCCAGCAGCTCCCTACTAGCGGGAGGGCCACATGAGCAGTTCTTC	CASSSLLAGGPHEQFF
TRBV7-9	many	-	TRBJ1-1	13	TGTGCCAGCAAACAGGCCACGAACACTGAAGCTTTCTTT	CASKQATNTEAFF
TRBV25-1	many	-	TRBJ2-5	14	TGTGCCAGCAGCTACACAGGGAGCAAGATGTCCCAGTACTTC	CASSYTGSKMSQYF
TRBV6-1	many	TRBD2	TRBJ2-5	15	TGTGCCACCAGAGGACTAGCGGCAACCCAAGAGACCCAGTACTTC	CATRGLAATQETQYF
TRBV18	many	TRBD1	TRBJ1-1	15	TGTGCCAGCTCACCACCGTTCGCAGGGGGGACTGAAGCTTTCTTT	CASSPPFAGGTEAFF
TRBV12-3/TRBV12-4	many	-	TRBJ1-5	13	TGTGCCAGTTATAAAGGGGGTAATCAGCCCCAGCATTTT	CASYKGGNQPQHF
TRBV4-3	medium-sized	TRBD1	TRBJ2-3	15	TGCGCCAGCAGCATCGGACAGGGGGCAGGGGATACGCAGTATTTT	CASSIGQGAGDTQYF
TRBV11-2	many	TRBD2	TRBJ2-1	15	TGTGCCAGCAGCCCAGGACTAGTCGACTCAAATGAGCAGTTCTTC	CASSPGLVDSNEQFF
TRBV7-9	many	-	TRBJ1-1	14	TGTGCCAGCAGCTTAAAATCCCAGGGCACTGAAGCTTTCTTT	CASSLKSQGTEAFF
TRBV20-1	many	TRBD1	TRBJ1-5	13	TGCAGTGCAGCGGGACAGCTCAATCAGCCCCAGCATTTT	CSAAGQLNQPQHF
TRBV27	many	TRBD1	TRBJ1-4	15	TGTGCCAGCAGAGGGGGGACAGGGCGGAATGAAAAACTGTTTTTT	CASRGGTGRNEKLFF
TRBV4-3	many	TRBD2	TRBJ2-3	17	TGCGCCAGCAGCCTAACCAGCGGGGGTATGTCGACAGATACGCAGTATTTT	CASSLTSGGMSTDTQYF
TRBV20-1	many	TRBD1	TRBJ2-3	14	TGCAGTGCTTGGGACAGGGTGAACACAGATACGCAGTATTTT	CSAWDRVNTDTQYF
TRBV3-1	medium-sized	-	TRBJ1-1	16	TGTGCCAGCAGCCAAGAATCGACAGGTTGGGGCGATGAAGCTTTCTTT	CASSQESTGWGDEAFF
TRBV7-9	many	TRBD1	TRBJ2-1	16	TGTGCCAGCAGCTTCCGGGACAGTTTCTCCTACAATGAGCAGTTCTTC	CASSFRDSFSYNEQFF
TRBV10-3	many	-	TRBJ1-2	11	TGTGCCATCAGTGGAGACTATGGCTACACCTTC	CAISGDYGYTF